Below are 23 T cell receptor beta chains sequenced from a single sample in a study of T cell responses to AZD1222 COVID-19 vaccine. This table comes from immunoSEQ multiplex PCR, and its TCRdb copy is limited to in-frame clones, with some not included. The sample yields some 180,000 clones, around 85% seen once. The sample was peripheral blood, taken 28 days after the second AZD1222 dose. The source of these receptors is an adult who received the AZD1222 COVID-19 vaccine.

The V gene is TRBV4-1, the J gene TRBJ1-1, with 8 bases that match TRBD1. This CDR3 is built from 15 residues. Trimming cost V 3 bases and J 4 bases; bases outside gene matches: 7. The germline V gene encodes CDR1 MGHRA and CDR2 YSYEKL. The CDR3 sequence: CASSHSHQGATEAFF. The CDR3 coding sequence is TGCGCCAGCAGCCACAGTCATCAGGGGGCCACTGAAGCTTTCTTT.

V gene TRBV5-1 combines with J gene TRBJ2-1; D assignment may be TRBD1 or TRBD2 (5 bases each). CDR1 is SGHRS, CDR2 YFSETQ, per germline. The CDR3 has 15 amino acids. Trimming removed 0 bases from V and 3 bases from J, with 10 bases in between. CDR3 nucleotide sequence: TGCGCCAGCAGCTTGGCGTGGGGGATCTACAATGAGCAGTTCTTC. Its translation: CASSLAWGIYNEQFF.

CDR3 residues: CASRAGTFLQDTQYF. The DNA of the CDR3 is TGTGCCAGCAGGGCCGGGACATTTCTTCAGGATACGCAGTATTTT. The chain combines TRBV3-1 (or the pseudogene TRBV3-2) with TRBJ2-3; D is possibly TRBD1 (6 bases). V was shortened by 6 bases and J by 6 bases, with 19 bases between the two germline ends. The CDR3 consists of 15 residues. Germline loops: CDR1 LGHDT, CDR2 YNNKEL (reference sequence).

This chain uses TRBV6-2 or TRBV6-3 with TRBJ2-1, with D perhaps assigned TRBD1 or TRBD2 (5 bases each). The V gene's germline CDR1 is MNHEY and CDR2 SVGEGT. The V and J ends lost 2 bases and 4 bases respectively, with 6 bases between them. The CDR3 covers 13 residues. The DNA for the CDR3 is TGTGCCAGCAGTTACGGGGGTTACAATGAGCAGTTCTTC. Protein: CASSYGGYNEQFF.

The rearrangement links TRBV6-6 to TRBJ2-7, with 7 bases identical to TRBD1. Germline trimming cut 4 bases from V and 4 bases from J; bases unmatched to any gene: 10. Germline V CDR1 and CDR2: MNHNY, SVGAGI (reference sequence). This CDR3 contains 15 residues. Here the CDR3 reads CASSLLSGGPYEQYF. CDR3 bases: TGTGCCAGCAGTTTATTATCAGGGGGACCGTACGAGCAGTACTTC.

The V call is TRBV27, the J call TRBJ1-2; 8 bases line up with TRBD1. The CDR3 loop spans 14 amino acids. With 1 base clipped from V and 8 bases from J, the junction kept 6 bases outside the gene matches. Per germline, CDR1 MNHEY and CDR2 SMNVEV (reference sequence). CDR3 sequence (DNA): TGTGCCAGCAGTTTATGGGGACAGGCTAAAGGCTACACCTTC. Encoded protein: CASSLWGQAKGYTF.

The chain has TRBV5-4 and TRBJ2-1; 7 positions match TRBD2. With 4 bases clipped from V and 7 bases from J, the junction kept 11 bases outside the gene matches. The CDR3 covers 15 residues. Per germline, CDR1 SGHNT and CDR2 YYREEE (reference sequence). Written as DNA, the CDR3 is TGTGCCAGCAGCCCCACGGGGGGTGTGAGGAATGAGCAGTTCTTC. Protein sequence: CASSPTGGVRNEQFF.

The V gene is TRBV6-5, the J gene TRBJ2-6, with D unresolved. Trimming removed 0 bases at V and 0 bases at J, with 3 bases between. Germline V gives CDR1 MNHEY, CDR2 SVGAGI. This CDR3 has 15 residues. The CDR3 spells CASSYSDSGANVLTF. The CDR3, as DNA: TGTGCCAGCAGTTACTCAGACTCTGGGGCCAACGTCCTGACTTTC.

The rearrangement joins TRBV27 to TRBJ2-1; a weak D match, TRBD1 (6 bases). V lost 6 bases, J lost 2 bases, and 17 bases lay in between. CDR1 is MNHEY and CDR2 is SMNVEV in the germline V gene (reference sequence). The length of the CDR3 is 16 residues. CDR3 loop: CASRLQGPLTYNEQFF. In DNA, the CDR3 is TGTGCCAGCAGGCTACAGGGACCCCTTACCTACAATGAGCAGTTCTTC.

J is TRBJ2-3 and V is TRBV11-3; D might be TRBD2 (5 bases). V gave up 9 bases and J gave up 4 bases, with 14 bases separating them. The CDR3 contains 13 residues. CDR1 is SGHNT and CDR2 is YENEEA in the germline V gene. CDR3 sequence (DNA): TGTGCCAGTTCCTTTCTAGCATCAGATACGCAGTATTTT. Encoded protein: CASSFLASDTQYF.

This chain's CDR3 is CAWRRRGNSGANVLTF. CDR3 in DNA: TGTGCCTGGAGGAGGAGGGGAAACTCTGGGGCCAACGTCCTGACTTTC. The V gene is TRBV30, the J gene TRBJ2-6, with D possibly being TRBD2 (6 bases). V lost 3 bases and J 0 bases, leaving 12 bases between the germline ends. The germline V gene encodes CDR1 GTSNPN and CDR2 SVGIG (reference sequence). This CDR3 comprises 16 residues. Using reference TRBV30 and TRBJ2-6 for the parts outside the CDR3, the full variable domain is SQTIHQWPATLVQPVGSPLSLECTVEGTSNPNLYWYRQAAGRGLQLLFYSVGIGQISSEVPQNLSASRPQDRQFILSSKKLLLSDSGFYLCAWRRRGNSGANVLTFGAGSRLTVL.

The rearrangement uses TRBV6-1 and TRBJ2-7; TRBD1 matches at 8 bases. With 0 bases clipped from V and 4 bases from J, the junction kept 8 bases outside the gene matches. The V gene's germline CDR1 is MNHNS and CDR2 SASEGT. The CDR3 is 16 residues long. The CDR3 here is CASSEAQGASWYEQYF. The CDR3 DNA sequence: TGTGCCAGCAGTGAAGCCCAGGGGGCTAGCTGGTACGAGCAGTACTTC.

V gene TRBV3-1 (or the pseudogene TRBV3-2) combines with J gene TRBJ2-5; 7 bases are shared with TRBD2. This CDR3 contains 16 residues. V shed 4 bases and J 6 bases; nucleotides not matched to a gene: 14. Per the germline V gene, CDR1 is LGHDT and CDR2 is YNNKEL (reference sequence). CDR3 loop: CASSPGPWEGMKTQYF. The CDR3 DNA reads TGTGCCAGCAGCCCAGGTCCATGGGAGGGGATGAAGACCCAGTACTTC.

The rearrangement links TRBV7-7 to TRBJ2-3; 13 bases fit TRBD2. J lost 8 bases, V lost 5 bases, and 7 bases had no gene match. The CDR3 loop spans 15 amino acids. Germline assignment: CDR1 SSHAT and CDR2 FNYEAQ (reference sequence). CDR3 region: CASSILAGGLGTQYF. The CDR3 coding sequence is TGTGCCAGCAGCATACTAGCGGGGGGGCTGGGTACGCAGTATTTT.

This clone turned up a few times. The V gene is TRBV4-1, the J gene TRBJ2-7, with 7 bases matching TRBD2. From germline, CDR1 is MGHRA and CDR2 YSYEKL. Losses at the gene ends were 0 bases for V and 4 bases for J; bases not matched to a gene: 15. CDR3 length equals 18 residues. CDR3 protein: CASSQEPRDYLGVYEQYF. CDR3 coding DNA: TGCGCCAGCAGCCAAGAGCCCCGGGACTATTTGGGAGTATACGAGCAGTACTTC.

The sample holds a few counts of this clone. The chain couples TRBV12-3 or TRBV12-4 to TRBJ2-7; D gene uncertain. V lost 2 bases and J lost 3, with 8 bases in between. The CDR3 runs 13 residues. The CDR3 sequence is CASSLRSHYEQYF. The DNA of the CDR3 is TGTGCCAGCAGTTTAAGGTCCCACTACGAGCAGTACTTC.

The chain combines TRBV11-2 with TRBJ2-7; perhaps D is TRBD1 or TRBD2 (6 bases each). The germline CDR1 and CDR2 sequences are SGHAT and FQNNGV. The germline V and J ends were trimmed by 0 bases and 0 bases, with 18 bases remaining between them. The CDR3 has 18 residues. The CDR3: CASSLDYGGRGPSYEQYF. CDR3 DNA: TGTGCCAGCAGCTTAGATTACGGGGGCCGGGGGCCCTCCTACGAGCAGTACTTC.

V usage is TRBV3-1 (or the pseudogene TRBV3-2) and J usage is TRBJ2-1; 11 positions match TRBD2. The CDR3 sequence is 14 residues long. With 4 bases clipped from V and 10 bases from J, the junction kept 6 bases outside the gene matches. Germline loops: CDR1 LGHDT, CDR2 YNNKEL (reference sequence). The CDR3 is CASSPLAGGAEQFF. In DNA form, the CDR3 reads TGTGCCAGCAGCCCGCTAGCGGGGGGAGCAGAGCAGTTCTTC.

V is TRBV11-3 and J is TRBJ2-7, with D possibly TRBD1 on 5 matching bases. With 6 bases removed from V and 6 bases from J, the gap between germline ends came to 15 bases. The V gene's germline CDR1 is SGHNT and CDR2 YENEEA. The CDR3 has 13 amino acids. CDR3 amino acids: CASSPGLGAEQYF. DNA for the CDR3: TGTGCCAGCAGTCCCGGATTAGGGGCCGAGCAGTACTTC. Based on the CDR3 plus reference TRBV11-3 and TRBJ2-7, the full variable domain is EAGVVQSPRYKIIEKKQPVAFWCNPISGHNTLYWYLQNLGQGPELLIRYENEEAVDDSQLPKDRFSAERLKGVDSTLKIQPAELGDSAVYLCASSPGLGAEQYFGPGTRLTVT.

The V gene is TRBV5-8, the J gene TRBJ2-7; D remains unclear. The ends were cut back, 2 bases at V and 3 bases at J, with 3 bases in the middle. This CDR3 has 11 residues. The V gene's germline CDR1 is SGHTS and CDR2 YDEGEE. This CDR3 reads CASSLNYEQYF. CDR3 coding DNA: TGTGCCAGCAGCTTAAACTACGAGCAGTACTTC.

This clone appeared once. The genes are TRBV27 and TRBJ2-1; no reliable D call. The length of the CDR3 is 13 residues. Germline CDR1 MNHEY, CDR2 SMNVEV (reference sequence). V was pared by 6 bases and J by 6 bases, with 12 bases between. In DNA form, the CDR3 reads TGTGCCAGCAGCCTAGGGATGATCAATGAGCAGTTCTTC. It specifies CASSLGMINEQFF.

This chain joins TRBV12-2 and TRBJ2-7; the DNA was not used to check the table's D call, TRBD1. TRBV12-2 is tagged as a pseudogene. This CDR3 is built from 16 residues. CDR3: CASKGKPEPSLGEQYF. The CDR3 DNA sequence: TGTGCAAGTAAGGGGAAGCCCGAACCCTCTCTAGGCGAGCAGTACTTC.

CDR3 nucleotide sequence: TGTGCCAGCAGCTTAGTCGGGCAGATGGCAACTAATGAAAAACTGTTTTTT. It codes for CASSLVGQMATNEKLFF. This chain links TRBV7-2 with TRBJ1-4; D not certain. The CDR3 spans 17 residues. V was cut by 1 base and J by 0 bases, with 12 bases left in between. In germline, CDR1 is SGHTA, CDR2 FQGNSA. Based on the CDR3 plus reference TRBV7-2 and TRBJ1-4, the full variable domain is GAGVSQSPSNKVTEKGKDVELRCDPISGHTALYWYRQSLGQGLEFLIYFQGNSAPDKSGLPSDRFSAERTGGSVSTLTIQRTQQEDSAVYLCASSLVGQMATNEKLFFGSGTQLSVL.